In this sample, the clone carrying this T cell receptor (beta chain) turned up once. The sample originates from a study of blood T cell repertoires in COVID-19. Study-wide background: Specimens from acute and convalescent COVID-19 originated in the United States, Italy and Spain. PBMCs, B-cell-depleted T cells, or T cells were the source of the cDNA or gDNA that made up the material.

The CDR3 is made up of 15 amino acids. Germline loops: CDR1 SGHRS, CDR2 YFSETQ. The V end was cut by 4 bases, the J end by 0 bases, with 10 bases between. Original methodology: Reference gene primer amplification gave nucleated cell count estimates. Repertoires were generated with immunoSEQ multiplex PCR, while TCRdb's copy carries only in-frame clones and drops some. D and trimming were read from the DNA, whereas the V and J calls and clone size are those reported in that table. The sample includes 150,000 to 200,000 clones, approximately 87% of them seen just once. Individuals drawn from 20 to 25 US areas were roughly 18 to 95 years old.

Sequencing used PBMCs or T cells enriched from blood (not recorded which). V is TRBV5-1 and J is TRBJ2-2, with TRBD2 as a possible D gene (6 bases). The receptor's source is a woman between 45 and 60 years old who had recovered from COVID-19. This CDR3 is CASSLLATNTGELFF. Here the CDR3 DNA reads TGCGCCAGCAGCCTTCTAGCGACGAACACCGGGGAGCTGTTTTTT.